These T cell receptor beta chains were read from a single sample in a study of T cell responses to AZD1222 COVID-19 vaccine. Clones were sequenced by immunoSEQ multiplex PCR, and TCRdb holds only the in-frame ones, with some missing. Of roughly 120,000 clones in the sample, 87% were seen once. The specimen comprised peripheral blood, sampled on day 0 of AZD1222 vaccination. The receptors come from an adult in good health. CDR3s include the opening cysteine and the closing phenylalanine or tryptophan. Each record gives: D gene, CDR3 length, clone size, J gene, V gene, CDR3 DNA, CDR3 protein. D genes are given only for firm matches. Clone size is given for some rows only: seen once, a few or many times, or a class if the clone is expanded.

D gene: NA
CDR3 length: 13
clone size: once
J gene: TRBJ1-2
V gene: TRBV7-3
CDR3 DNA: TGTGCCAGCAGCTTAGGCCAGGGTAGGAGCTACACCTTC
CDR3 protein: CASSLGQGRSYTF

D gene: NA
CDR3 length: 14
clone size: NA
J gene: TRBJ2-5
V gene: TRBV4-3
CDR3 DNA: TGCGCCAGCAGCCAAGCGGCGTTCCAAGAGACCCAGTACTTC
CDR3 protein: CASSQAAFQETQYF

D gene: TRBD1
CDR3 length: 16
clone size: NA
J gene: TRBJ2-7
V gene: TRBV12-5
CDR3 DNA: TGTGCTAGTGGTTTGGCAAACAGGGGGTCCCGCTACGAGCAGTACTTC
CDR3 protein: CASGLANRGSRYEQYF

D gene: NA
CDR3 length: 13
clone size: NA
J gene: TRBJ2-7
V gene: TRBV28
CDR3 DNA: TGTGCCAGCAGAGGGCAAGGGATCTACGAGCAGTACTTC
CDR3 protein: CASRGQGIYEQYF

D gene: NA
CDR3 length: 14
clone size: NA
J gene: TRBJ1-1
V gene: TRBV3-1/TRBV3-2
CDR3 DNA: TGTGCCAGCAGCCATTGGATTATGAACACTGAAGCTTTCTTT
CDR3 protein: CASSHWIMNTEAFF

D gene: TRBD1
CDR3 length: 14
clone size: NA
J gene: TRBJ1-2
V gene: TRBV28
CDR3 DNA: TGTGCCAGCAGTTTGTCAGGGGGTAACTATGGCTACACCTTC
CDR3 protein: CASSLSGGNYGYTF

D gene: NA
CDR3 length: 17
clone size: few
J gene: TRBJ2-5
V gene: TRBV11-3
CDR3 DNA: TGTGCCAGCAGCTCCACTCAAGCCAGGGATAACCGAGAGACCCAGTACTTC
CDR3 protein: CASSSTQARDNRETQYF

D gene: NA
CDR3 length: 17
clone size: NA
J gene: TRBJ1-4
V gene: TRBV7-9
CDR3 DNA: TGTGCCAGCAGCGAATATCCTCGGGAATGGACTAATGAAAAACTGTTTTTT
CDR3 protein: CASSEYPREWTNEKLFF

D gene: TRBD2
CDR3 length: 17
clone size: NA
J gene: TRBJ2-1
V gene: TRBV7-2
CDR3 DNA: TGTGCCAGCAGCTTAACCGAGCGGGAGGGCTCCTACAATGAGCAGTTCTTC
CDR3 protein: CASSLTEREGSYNEQFF

D gene: NA
CDR3 length: 13
clone size: NA
J gene: TRBJ2-5
V gene: TRBV12-3/TRBV12-4
CDR3 DNA: TGTGCCAGCAGTTTAATGGTCCAAGAGACCCAGTACTTC
CDR3 protein: CASSLMVQETQYF

D gene: NA
CDR3 length: 11
clone size: NA
J gene: TRBJ2-7
V gene: TRBV6-6
CDR3 DNA: TGTGCCAGTTCCCGCCGGGACGAGCAGTACTTC
CDR3 protein: CASSRRDEQYF

D gene: NA
CDR3 length: 17
clone size: NA
J gene: TRBJ2-3
V gene: TRBV4-1
CDR3 DNA: TGCGCCAGCAGCCTCACCCGACAGTCGACTAGCACAGATACGCAGTATTTT
CDR3 protein: CASSLTRQSTSTDTQYF

D gene: TRBD1
CDR3 length: 15
clone size: NA
J gene: TRBJ2-7
V gene: TRBV12-5
CDR3 DNA: TGTGCTAGTGGCCACGGACAGGGTCCTTTCTACGAGCAGTACTTC
CDR3 protein: CASGHGQGPFYEQYF

D gene: TRBD1
CDR3 length: 15
clone size: NA
J gene: TRBJ1-6
V gene: TRBV7-2
CDR3 DNA: TGTGCCAGCAGCTTACCGGGACAGGGGAACTCACCCCTCCACTTT
CDR3 protein: CASSLPGQGNSPLHF

D gene: TRBD2
CDR3 length: 15
clone size: NA
J gene: TRBJ2-1
V gene: TRBV11-3
CDR3 DNA: TGTGCCAGCAGCAACCGACTAGCGGGGGATAATGAGCAGTTCTTC
CDR3 protein: CASSNRLAGDNEQFF

D gene: NA
CDR3 length: 12
clone size: NA
J gene: TRBJ2-5
V gene: TRBV21-1
CDR3 DNA: TGTGCCAGCAGCAAAGCCCAAGAGACCCAGTACTTC
CDR3 protein: CASSKAQETQYF

D gene: NA
CDR3 length: 13
clone size: NA
J gene: TRBJ2-7
V gene: TRBV4-1
CDR3 DNA: TGCGCCAGCAGCCAATCAGAGACCTACGAGCAGTACTTC
CDR3 protein: CASSQSETYEQYF

D gene: NA
CDR3 length: 17
clone size: NA
J gene: TRBJ2-5
V gene: TRBV3-1/TRBV3-2
CDR3 DNA: TGTGCCAGCAGCCAAGGAGGGCCACAGGGATTACAAGAGACCCAGTACTTC
CDR3 protein: CASSQGGPQGLQETQYF

D gene: NA
CDR3 length: 13
clone size: NA
J gene: TRBJ2-5
V gene: TRBV11-2
CDR3 DNA: TGTGCCAGCAGCTTATCACCCCAAGAGACCCAGTACTTC
CDR3 protein: CASSLSPQETQYF

D gene: NA
CDR3 length: 14
clone size: once
J gene: TRBJ2-1
V gene: TRBV11-3
CDR3 DNA: TGTGCCAGCAGCCTCGGGGGAAGCTTCAATGAGCAGTTCTTC
CDR3 protein: CASSLGGSFNEQFF

D gene: NA
CDR3 length: 18
clone size: NA
J gene: TRBJ1-5
V gene: TRBV28
CDR3 DNA: TGTGCCAGCAGACCTTCGGGAGGGAGCCCAAGGGGGACCCAGCCCCAGCATTTT
CDR3 protein: CASRPSGGSPRGTQPQHF

D gene: NA
CDR3 length: 13
clone size: NA
J gene: TRBJ1-5
V gene: TRBV12-3/TRBV12-4
CDR3 DNA: TGTGCCAGCAGCACAACTGGGGGCCAGCCCCAGCATTTT
CDR3 protein: CASSTTGGQPQHF

D gene: NA
CDR3 length: 15
clone size: NA
J gene: TRBJ1-6
V gene: TRBV30
CDR3 DNA: TGTGCCTGGGGTAGGCTTGGCTCCTATAATTCACCCCTCCACTTT
CDR3 protein: CAWGRLGSYNSPLHF

D gene: TRBD1
CDR3 length: 16
clone size: NA
J gene: TRBJ2-5
V gene: TRBV11-3
CDR3 DNA: TGTGCCAGCAGCCCCCGGACAGGGTCGGACCAAGAGACCCAGTACTTC
CDR3 protein: CASSPRTGSDQETQYF

D gene: NA
CDR3 length: 15
clone size: NA
J gene: TRBJ2-1
V gene: TRBV19
CDR3 DNA: TGTGCCAGTAGACCACAGGGAGGCCCTCTCAATGAGCAGTTCTTC
CDR3 protein: CASRPQGGPLNEQFF